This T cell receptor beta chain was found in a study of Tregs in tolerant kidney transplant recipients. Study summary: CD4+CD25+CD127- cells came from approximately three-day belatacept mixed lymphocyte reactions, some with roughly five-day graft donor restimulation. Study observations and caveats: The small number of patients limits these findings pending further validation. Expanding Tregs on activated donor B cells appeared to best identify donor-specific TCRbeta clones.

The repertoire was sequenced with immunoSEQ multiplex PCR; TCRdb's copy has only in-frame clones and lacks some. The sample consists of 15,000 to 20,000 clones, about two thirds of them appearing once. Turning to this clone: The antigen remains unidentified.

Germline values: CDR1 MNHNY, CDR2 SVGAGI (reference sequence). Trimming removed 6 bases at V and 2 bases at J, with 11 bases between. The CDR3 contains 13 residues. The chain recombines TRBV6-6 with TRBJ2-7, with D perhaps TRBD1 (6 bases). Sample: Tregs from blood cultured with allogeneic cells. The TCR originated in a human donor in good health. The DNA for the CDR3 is TGTGCCAGCAGGAGGACAGCTACCTACGAGCAGTACTTC. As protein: CASRRTATYEQYF.